This T cell receptor (beta chain) stems from a study of cytomegalovirus exposure and HLA in healthy donors. In its sample, this clone was seen once. Its antigen remains unidentified. PCR amplification relied on 60 Vbeta primers (plus 13 Jbeta primers). Sequencing used immunoSEQ multiplex PCR; TCRdb keeps in-frame clones, though not all of them. The sample holds tens of thousands of clones, approximately 71% seen once. CDR1 and CDR2 (germline): SGHRS, YFSETQ. The CDR3 is 16 residues long. V shed 5 bases and J shed 7 bases, with 19 bases lying between them. Study-wide findings and caveats: For TCR beta chains, V- and J-gene trimming was later linked to a missense DCLRE1C variant.

Material: PBMCs. This clonotype was sampled from a man in his sixties in good health and CMV-seropositive. The chain joins TRBV5-1 to TRBJ1-6, with D perhaps TRBD1 (5 bases). Written as DNA, the CDR3 is TGCGCCAGCAGTTCTACCCGGGGGACTCAGAATTCACCCCTCCACTTT. Translated, it gives CASSSTRGTQNSPLHF.